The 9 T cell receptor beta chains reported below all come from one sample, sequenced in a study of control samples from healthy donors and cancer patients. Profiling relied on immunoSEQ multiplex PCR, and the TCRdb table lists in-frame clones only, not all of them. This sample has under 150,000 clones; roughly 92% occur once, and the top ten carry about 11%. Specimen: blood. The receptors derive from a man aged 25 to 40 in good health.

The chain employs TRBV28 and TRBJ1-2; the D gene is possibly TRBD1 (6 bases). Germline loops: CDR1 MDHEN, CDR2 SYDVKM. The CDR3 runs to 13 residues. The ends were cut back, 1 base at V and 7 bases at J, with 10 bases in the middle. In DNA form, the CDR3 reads TGTGCCAGCAGTTTATTAGGGGGAAGTGGCTACACCTTC. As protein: CASSLLGGSGYTF.

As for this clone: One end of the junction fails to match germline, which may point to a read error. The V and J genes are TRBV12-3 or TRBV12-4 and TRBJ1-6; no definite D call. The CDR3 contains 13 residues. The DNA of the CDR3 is TGTGCCAGCAGTTTCGTCCCCGATTCGCCCCTCCACTTT. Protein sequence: CASSFVPDSPLHF.

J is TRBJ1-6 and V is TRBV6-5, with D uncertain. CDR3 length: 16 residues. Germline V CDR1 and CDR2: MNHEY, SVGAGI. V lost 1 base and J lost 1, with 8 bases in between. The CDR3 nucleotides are TGTGCCAGCAGTTACTTCGGCGGATCCTATAATTCACCCCTCCACTTT. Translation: CASSYFGGSYNSPLHF.

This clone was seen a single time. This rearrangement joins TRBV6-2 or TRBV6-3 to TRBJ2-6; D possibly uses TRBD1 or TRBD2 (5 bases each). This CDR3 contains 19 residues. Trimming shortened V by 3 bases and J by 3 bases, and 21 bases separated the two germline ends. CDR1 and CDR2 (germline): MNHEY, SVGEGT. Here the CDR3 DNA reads TGTGCCAGCAGTTATACCGGAGAGGGGCTGCGGTTTGGGGCCAACGTCCTGACTTTC. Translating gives CASSYTGEGLRFGANVLTF.

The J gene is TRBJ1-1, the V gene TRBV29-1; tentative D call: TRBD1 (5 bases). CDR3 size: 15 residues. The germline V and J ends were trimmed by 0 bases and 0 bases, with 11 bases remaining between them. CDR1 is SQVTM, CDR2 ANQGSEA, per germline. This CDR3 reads CSVEDIRGMNTEAFF. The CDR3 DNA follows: TGCAGCGTTGAAGATATTAGGGGCATGAACACTGAAGCTTTCTTT.

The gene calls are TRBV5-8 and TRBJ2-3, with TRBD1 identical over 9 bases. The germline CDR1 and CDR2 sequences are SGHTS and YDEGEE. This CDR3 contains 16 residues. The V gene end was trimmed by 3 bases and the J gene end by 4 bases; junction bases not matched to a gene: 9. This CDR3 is CASSWTGANGADTQYF. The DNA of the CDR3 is TGTGCCAGCAGCTGGACAGGGGCCAATGGGGCAGATACGCAGTATTTT.

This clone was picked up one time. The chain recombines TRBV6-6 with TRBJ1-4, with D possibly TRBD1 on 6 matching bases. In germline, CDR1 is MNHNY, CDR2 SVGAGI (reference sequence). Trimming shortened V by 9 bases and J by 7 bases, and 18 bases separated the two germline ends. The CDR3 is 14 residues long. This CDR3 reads CASRPGGRTEKLFF. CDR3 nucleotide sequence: TGTGCCAGTAGACCGGGGGGCCGAACTGAAAAACTGTTTTTT.

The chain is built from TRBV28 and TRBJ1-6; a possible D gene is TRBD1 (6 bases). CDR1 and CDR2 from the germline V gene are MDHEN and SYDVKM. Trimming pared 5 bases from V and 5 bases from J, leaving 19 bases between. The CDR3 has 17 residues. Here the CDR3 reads CASSTLAATGNNSPLHF. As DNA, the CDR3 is TGTGCCAGCAGTACGCTGGCGGCTACAGGGAATAATTCACCCCTCCACTTT.

CDR3 in DNA: TGTGCCAGCAGCTTAAGCAAGTCACCCCTCCACTTT. Translating gives CASSLSKSPLHF. V usage is TRBV7-2 and J usage is TRBJ1-6; D gene uncertain. Trimming removed 2 bases from V and 10 bases from J, with 6 bases in between. Germline loops: CDR1 SGHTA, CDR2 FQGNSA. The CDR3 totals 12 residues.